The 14 T cell receptor beta chains below all came from one sample that was sequenced in a study of cytomegalovirus exposure and HLA in healthy donors. Primers included in the PCR were 60 Vbeta and 13 Jbeta primers. Repertoires were generated with immunoSEQ multiplex PCR, while TCRdb's copy carries only in-frame clones and drops some. The sample carries 200,000 to 250,000 clones, approximately 90% recorded once. The sample was PBMCs. These receptors all come from a woman under 30 in good health and CMV-seronegative.

The chain recombines TRBV10-3 with TRBJ1-5; TRBD1 aligns across 7 bases. The CDR3 is 14 amino acids. Trimming removed 3 bases from V and 6 bases from J; junction bases left unmatched: 5. Germline V gene sequence: CDR1 ENHRY, CDR2 SYGVKD. The CDR3 sequence: CAISDQGGGQPQHF. The CDR3, as DNA: TGTGCCATCAGTGACCAAGGGGGCGGTCAGCCCCAGCATTTT.

The chain joins TRBV5-1 to TRBJ2-6, with D tentatively TRBD2 (5 bases). This CDR3 spans 16 amino acids. V lost 4 bases and J 4 bases, leaving 15 bases between the germline ends. Germline CDR1 reads SGHRS; CDR2 reads YFSETQ. CDR3 DNA sequence: TGCGCCAGCAGCGGCCGTCCCGGGGTGGGGGCCAACGTCCTGACTTTC. Translated: CASSGRPGVGANVLTF. Full variable domain (rest looked up from reference TRBV5-1 and TRBJ2-6): KAGVTQTPRYLIKTRGQQVTLSCSPISGHRSVSWYQQTPGQGLQFLFEYFSETQRNKGNFPGRFSGRQFSNSRSEMNVSTLELGDSALYLCASSGRPGVGANVLTFGAGSRLTVL.

This clone was picked up a small number of times. This chain joins TRBV6-5 and TRBJ1-2, with 7 bases matching TRBD1. The junction had 7 bases not matched to a gene; V was cut back by 6 bases and J by 3 bases. The CDR3 runs 14 residues. Germline lookup yields CDR1 MNHEY and CDR2 SVGAGI. The DNA of the CDR3 is TGTGCCAGCAGGGGAAACAGGGGACACTATGGCTACACCTTC. Translation gives CASRGNRGHYGYTF.

The V call is TRBV13, the J call TRBJ2-7; D is unresolved. Germline V lookup: CDR1 PRHDT, CDR2 FYEKMQ (reference sequence). This CDR3 spans 13 amino acids. Trimming stripped 4 bases from V and 0 bases from J, with 7 bases between. The CDR3 DNA follows: TGTGCCAGCAGCTCCCGAGACTCCTACGAGCAGTACTTC. As protein: CASSSRDSYEQYF.

This chain links TRBV6-6 with TRBJ2-4; the D gene is possibly TRBD2 (5 bases). V was pared by 1 base and J by 4 bases, with 11 bases between. This CDR3 contains 15 residues. The germline CDR1 and CDR2 sequences are MNHNY and SVGAGI (reference sequence). As DNA, the CDR3 is TGTGCCAGCAGTTACTTGGGCACGGGGAAAAACATTCAGTACTTC. This sequence encodes CASSYLGTGKNIQYF.

The rearrangement joins TRBV7-2 to TRBJ2-7; 7 positions match TRBD2. V shed 5 bases, J shed 3 bases, and the junction held 7 bases outside the gene matches. Germline-derived CDR1 and CDR2 are SGHTA and FQGNSA. This CDR3 spans 14 amino acids. This CDR3 reads CASSTSGGVYEQYF. DNA for the CDR3: TGTGCCAGCAGCACAAGTGGGGGGGTCTACGAGCAGTACTTC.

This rearrangement joins TRBV11-2 to TRBJ2-7, with 10 bases aligning to TRBD1. CDR1 SGHAT and CDR2 FQNNGV come from the germline V gene. This CDR3 has 15 amino acids. The V segment lost 3 bases and the J segment 4 bases; nucleotides outside the gene matches: 6. The CDR3 is CASSFSTGGKYEQYF. The DNA of the CDR3 is TGTGCCAGCAGCTTCTCGACAGGGGGCAAGTACGAGCAGTACTTC.

The rearrangement links TRBV27 to TRBJ1-5; D is uncertain. This CDR3 comprises 16 residues. Germline V lookup: CDR1 MNHEY, CDR2 SMNVEV (reference sequence). V was shortened by 3 bases and J by 6 bases, with 18 bases between the two germline ends. The CDR3 loop reads CASSFFPPPLSQPQHF. The CDR3 coding sequence is TGTGCCAGCAGTTTCTTCCCACCTCCTTTGAGTCAGCCCCAGCATTTT.

This clone occurred a few times. The chain joins TRBV19 to TRBJ1-5; 11 positions match TRBD1. Trimming removed 8 bases from V and 0 bases from J; junction bases left unmatched: 6. Per germline, CDR1 LNHDA and CDR2 SQIVND (reference sequence). The CDR3 sequence is 16 residues long. CDR3: CASSGTGGFSNQPQHF. CDR3 coding DNA: TGTGCCAGTTCCGGGACAGGGGGTTTTAGCAATCAGCCCCAGCATTTT.

This clone showed up just a few times. The chain links TRBV5-4 to TRBJ2-2; 7 bases are a match to TRBD2. The germline V gene encodes CDR1 SGHNT and CDR2 YYREEE (reference sequence). The V segment lost 6 bases and the J segment 5 bases; nucleotides outside the gene matches: 10. The CDR3 consists of 15 residues. The CDR3 DNA follows: TGTGCCAGCAAGTGGGGGGGAGGGCCAACCGGGGAGCTGTTTTTT. Residues: CASKWGGGPTGELFF.

The chain is built from TRBV5-1 and TRBJ1-4; D ambiguous. Germline lookup yields CDR1 SGHRS and CDR2 YFSETQ. Trimming pared 4 bases from V and 4 bases from J, leaving 14 bases between. The CDR3 extends over 15 amino acids. CDR3 amino acids: CASSPRDMNNEKLFF. DNA of the CDR3: TGCGCCAGCAGCCCAAGAGACATGAATAATGAAAAACTGTTTTTT.

The gene calls are TRBV2 and TRBJ1-1; D is unresolved. The CDR3 is 15 residues long. Germline-derived CDR1 and CDR2 are SNHLY and FYNNEI. Trimming removed 0 bases at V and 0 bases at J, with 8 bases between. The CDR3 region is CASSEATSMNTEAFF. The DNA of the CDR3 is TGTGCCAGCAGTGAAGCAACGAGCATGAACACTGAAGCTTTCTTT.

This sequence joins TRBV9 and TRBJ2-1; 9 positions agree with TRBD2. The ends lost 4 bases at V and 4 bases at J; junction bases unmatched: 15. The CDR3 spans 18 residues. Germline V gives CDR1 SGDLS, CDR2 YYNGEE. DNA for the CDR3: TGTGCCAGCAGCCCCCAACTAGCGGGTTGGGGCAATTACAATGAGCAGTTCTTC. It yields the protein CASSPQLAGWGNYNEQFF.

This clone appeared once. The chain links TRBV4-2 to TRBJ1-2, with D possibly matching TRBD1 (5 bases). The CDR3 spans 15 residues. V lost 4 bases and J 2 bases, leaving 14 bases between the germline ends. The germline gives CDR1 LGHNA, CDR2 YNFKEQ. DNA for the CDR3: TGTGCCAGCAGCCTCCTGGACATAACAAACTATGGCTACACCTTC. Encoded protein: CASSLLDITNYGYTF.